The T cell receptor (beta chain) under discussion was sequenced for a study of blood T cell repertoires in COVID-19. For the study at large: Material from acute and convalescent COVID-19 was sourced from the United States, Italy and Spain.

Data came from immunoSEQ multiplex PCR; TCRdb stores just in-frame clones and leaves some out. The sample contains about 190,000 clones, around 80% of which appear only once. Germline V CDR1 and CDR2: MDHEN, SYDVKM. The CDR3 extends over 16 amino acids. With V trimmed by 1 base and J by 7 bases, 5 bases remained unmatched. The rearrangement joins TRBV28 to TRBJ1-6; 9 bases align to TRBD1. This TCR was recovered from a man aged 45-65 years who had recovered from COVID-19. Material: peripheral blood. The CDR3 nucleotides read TGTGCCAGCAGTTTATCGCAAGGGACAGGGAATTCACCCCTCCACTTT. Its protein is CASSLSQGTGNSPLHF.